The count of the clone carrying this T cell receptor (beta chain) is one. Regarding time point: patch test 3, about 24 weeks after DPC sensitization. The treatment here: therapeutic diphenylcyclopropenone sensitization with weekly scalp DPC. This sample is drawn from a study of human T cells and chemical hapten exposure. Trimming stripped 1 base from V and 5 bases from J, with 20 bases between. Per germline, CDR1 SEHNR and CDR2 FQNEAQ (reference sequence). There are 17 residues in the CDR3. TCRdb redid the calling of the RACE reads with MiXCR, one entry per CDR3 protein. The sample holds more than 95,000 distinct CDR3 sequences, under 35% seen once.

This specimen was whole blood, taken in connection with sensitization to the hapten diphenylcyclopropenone (DPC). The clonotype was recovered from a man aged 35-49 years with alopecia areata. Some clones in this sample may be carry-over from other donors' samples. The chain carries TRBV7-9 and TRBJ1-2; no firm D call. CDR3 DNA sequence: TGTGCCAGCAGCTTAGGACCCACGCAGACAATCCTATATGGCTACACCTTC. Protein sequence: CASSLGPTQTILYGYTF.